This T cell receptor beta chain was identified during a study of metastatic and nonmetastatic thyroid tumors. Unmatched junction bases numbered 6, after V lost 5 bases and J lost 7 bases. The CDR3 runs 14 residues. Looked up from germline, CDR1 is SGHAT and CDR2 is FQDESV (reference sequence). Every patient underwent thyroid surgery untreated. TCRdb called clones again from the PCR reads with MiXCR. The table has roughly 48,000 clones, more than 15% seen once. This TCR derives from a female donor with papillary thyroid cancer or a benign thyroid nodule (not recorded which). Some clones in this sample may be carry-over from other donors' samples. Sequencing was performed on blood. The chain uses TRBV11-1 and TRBJ2-1; 9 positions agree with TRBD2. The CDR3 region has the DNA TGTGCCAGCAGCCTAGTCCTAGCGGGAAATGAGCAGTTCTTC. Translating gives CASSLVLAGNEQFF.